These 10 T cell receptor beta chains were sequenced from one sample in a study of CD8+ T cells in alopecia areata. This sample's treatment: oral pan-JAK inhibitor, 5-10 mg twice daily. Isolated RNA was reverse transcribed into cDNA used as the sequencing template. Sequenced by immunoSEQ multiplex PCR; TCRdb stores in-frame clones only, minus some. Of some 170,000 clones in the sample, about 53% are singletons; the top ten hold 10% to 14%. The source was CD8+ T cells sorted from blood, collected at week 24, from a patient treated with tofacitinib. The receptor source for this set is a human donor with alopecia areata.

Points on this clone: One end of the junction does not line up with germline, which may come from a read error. The CDR3 nucleotides read TGTGCCAGCAGCTTAGATCCCGGGTCCTACAAGCAGTACTTC. Protein product: CASSLDPGSYKQYF. The chain joins TRBV11-2 to TRBJ2-7; D unresolved. This CDR3 has 14 amino acids. Germline CDR1 is SGHAT and CDR2 is FQNNGV.

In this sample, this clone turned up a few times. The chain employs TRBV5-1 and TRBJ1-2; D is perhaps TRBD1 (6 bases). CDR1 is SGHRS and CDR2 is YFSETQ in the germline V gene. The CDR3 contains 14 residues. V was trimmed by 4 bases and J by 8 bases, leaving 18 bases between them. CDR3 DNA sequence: TGCGCCAGCAGCCCAACAGGGAGGGTGGAAGGCTACACCTTC. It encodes CASSPTGRVEGYTF.

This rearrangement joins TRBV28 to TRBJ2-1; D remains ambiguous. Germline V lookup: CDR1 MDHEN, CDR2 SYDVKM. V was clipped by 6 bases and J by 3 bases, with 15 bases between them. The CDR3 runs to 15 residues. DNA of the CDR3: TGTGCCAGCAGAGTGGACGCCGATAGCTACAATGAGCAGTTCTTC. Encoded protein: CASRVDADSYNEQFF.

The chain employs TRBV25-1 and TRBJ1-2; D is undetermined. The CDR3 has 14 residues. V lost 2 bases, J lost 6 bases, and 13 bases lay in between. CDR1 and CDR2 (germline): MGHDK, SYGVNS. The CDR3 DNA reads TGTGCCAGCAGTGAAGAGGGCAGTACCCATGGCTACACCTTC. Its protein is CASSEEGSTHGYTF.

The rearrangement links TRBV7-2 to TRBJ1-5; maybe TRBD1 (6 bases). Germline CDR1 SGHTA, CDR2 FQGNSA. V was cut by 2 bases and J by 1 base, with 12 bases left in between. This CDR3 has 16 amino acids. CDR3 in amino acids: CASSLMAQGSNQPQHF. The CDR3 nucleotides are TGTGCCAGCAGCTTAATGGCCCAGGGGAGCAATCAGCCCCAGCATTTT.

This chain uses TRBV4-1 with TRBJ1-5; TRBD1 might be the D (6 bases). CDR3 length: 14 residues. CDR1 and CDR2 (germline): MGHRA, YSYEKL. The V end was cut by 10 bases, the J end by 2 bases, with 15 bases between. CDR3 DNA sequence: TGCGCCACCAGACACAGGGAAGGCAATCAGCCCCAGCATTTT. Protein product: CATRHREGNQPQHF.

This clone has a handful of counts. The CDR3 sequence is CALLSPSGRATDTQYF. CDR3 nucleotide sequence: TGTGCCCTACTGAGTCCTAGCGGGCGGGCCACAGATACGCAGTATTTT. This chain links TRBV30 with TRBJ2-3; 8 bases map to TRBD2. J was trimmed by 2 bases and V by 8 bases; bases with no gene match: 15. Per the germline V gene, CDR1 is GTSNPN and CDR2 is SVGIG (reference sequence). The CDR3 runs 16 residues.

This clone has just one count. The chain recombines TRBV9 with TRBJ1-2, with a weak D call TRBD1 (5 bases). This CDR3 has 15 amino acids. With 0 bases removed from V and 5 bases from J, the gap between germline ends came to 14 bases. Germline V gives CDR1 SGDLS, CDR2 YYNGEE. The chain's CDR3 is CASSVGDSIRYGYTF. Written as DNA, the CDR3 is TGTGCCAGCAGCGTAGGAGACAGCATTCGTTATGGCTACACCTTC.

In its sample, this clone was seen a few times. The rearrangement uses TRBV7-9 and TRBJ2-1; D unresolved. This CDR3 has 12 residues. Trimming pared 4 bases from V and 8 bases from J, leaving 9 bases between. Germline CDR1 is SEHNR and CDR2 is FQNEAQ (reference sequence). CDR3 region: CASSSGRHEQFF. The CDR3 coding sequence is TGTGCCAGCAGCTCCGGCCGGCATGAGCAGTTCTTC.

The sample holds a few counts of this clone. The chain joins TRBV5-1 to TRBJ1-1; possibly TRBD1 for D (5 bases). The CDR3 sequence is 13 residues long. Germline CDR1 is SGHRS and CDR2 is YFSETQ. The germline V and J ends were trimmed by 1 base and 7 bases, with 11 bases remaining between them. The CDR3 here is CASSLTATDEAFF. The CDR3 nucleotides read TGCGCCAGCAGCTTGACGGCGACAGATGAAGCTTTCTTT.